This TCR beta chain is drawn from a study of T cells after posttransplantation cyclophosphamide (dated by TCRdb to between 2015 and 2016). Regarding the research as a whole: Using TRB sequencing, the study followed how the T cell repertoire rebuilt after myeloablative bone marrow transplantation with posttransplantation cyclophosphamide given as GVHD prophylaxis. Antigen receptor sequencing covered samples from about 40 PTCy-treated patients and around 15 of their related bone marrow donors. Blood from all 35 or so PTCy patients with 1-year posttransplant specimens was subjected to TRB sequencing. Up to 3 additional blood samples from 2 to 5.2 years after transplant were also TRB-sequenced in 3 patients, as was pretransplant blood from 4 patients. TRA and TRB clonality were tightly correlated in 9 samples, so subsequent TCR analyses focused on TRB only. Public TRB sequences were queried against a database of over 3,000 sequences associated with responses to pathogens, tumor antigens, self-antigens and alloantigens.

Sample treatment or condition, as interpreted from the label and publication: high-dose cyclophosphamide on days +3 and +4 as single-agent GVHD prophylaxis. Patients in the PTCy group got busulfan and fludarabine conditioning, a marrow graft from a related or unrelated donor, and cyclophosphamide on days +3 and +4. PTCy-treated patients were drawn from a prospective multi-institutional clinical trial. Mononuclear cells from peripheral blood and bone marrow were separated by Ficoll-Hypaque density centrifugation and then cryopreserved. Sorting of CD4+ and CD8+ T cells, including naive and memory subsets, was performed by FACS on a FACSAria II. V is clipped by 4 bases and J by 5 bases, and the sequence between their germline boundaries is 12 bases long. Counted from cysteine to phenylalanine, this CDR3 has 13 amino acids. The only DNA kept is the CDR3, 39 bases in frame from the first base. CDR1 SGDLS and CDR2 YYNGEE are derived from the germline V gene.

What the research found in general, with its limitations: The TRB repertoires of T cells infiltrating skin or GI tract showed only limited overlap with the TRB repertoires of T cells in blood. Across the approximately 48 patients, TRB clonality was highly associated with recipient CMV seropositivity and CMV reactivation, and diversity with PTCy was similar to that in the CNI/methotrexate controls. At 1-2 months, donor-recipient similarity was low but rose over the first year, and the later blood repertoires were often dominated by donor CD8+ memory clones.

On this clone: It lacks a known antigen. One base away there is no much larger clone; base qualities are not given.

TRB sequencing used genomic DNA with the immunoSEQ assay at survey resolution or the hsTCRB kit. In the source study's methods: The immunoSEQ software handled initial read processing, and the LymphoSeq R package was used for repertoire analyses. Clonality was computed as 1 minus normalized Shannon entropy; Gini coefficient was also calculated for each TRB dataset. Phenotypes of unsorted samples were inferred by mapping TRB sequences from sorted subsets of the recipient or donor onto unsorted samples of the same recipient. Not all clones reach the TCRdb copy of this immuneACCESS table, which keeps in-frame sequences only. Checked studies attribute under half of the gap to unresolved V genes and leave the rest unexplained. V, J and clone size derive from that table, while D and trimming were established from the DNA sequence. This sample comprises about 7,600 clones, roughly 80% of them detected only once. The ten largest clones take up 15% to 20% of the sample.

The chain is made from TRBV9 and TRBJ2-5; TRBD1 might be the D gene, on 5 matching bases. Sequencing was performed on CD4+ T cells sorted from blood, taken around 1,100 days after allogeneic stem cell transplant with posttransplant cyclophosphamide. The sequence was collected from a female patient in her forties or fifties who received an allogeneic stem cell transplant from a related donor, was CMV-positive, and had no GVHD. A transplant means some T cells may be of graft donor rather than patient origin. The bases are TGTGCCAGCAGCATCACAGGCTGGGAGACCCAGTACTTC. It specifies CASSITGWETQYF.